This passage covers 32 T cell receptor beta chains from one sample sequenced in a study of CXCR3-negative and CXCR3-positive naive CD8 T cells (dated 2019 in TCRdb). The sequencer listed for this sample is NextSeq 550. The Human TCR Profiling Kit (MiLaboratory) was used to prepare UMI-labeled 5' RACE TRB cDNA libraries. Following reprocessing of the reads by TCRdb, the data hold one row per CDR3 protein sequence and no DNA is available. In this sample's table one finds around 140,000 distinct CDR3 sequences. In total, the top ten clones hold nearly 0.5% of the sample. Material: naive CXCR3- CD8+ T cells from blood. The intended sense of this specimen's cell subset or site label: CD45RO-CCR7+CD27+CD95- naive CD8+ T cells lacking CXCR3 (TNR3-). The receptors originated from a human donor in good health. Some clones in this sample may be carry-over from other donors' samples.

V gene TRBV14 combines with J gene TRBJ2-1; TCRdb picks TRBD2, but there is no DNA to check that call. The CDR3 length is 13 residues. Germline values: CDR1 SGHDN, CDR2 FVKESK. The chain's CDR3 is CATTSGRLDEQFF. The full variable domain, completed using reference TRBV14 and TRBJ2-1, is EAGVTQFPSHSVIEKGQTVTLRCDPISGHDNLYWYRRVMGKEIKFLLHFVKESKQDESGMPNNRFLAERTGGTYSTLKVQPAELEDSGVYFCATTSGRLDEQFFGPGTRLTVL.

The chain is built from TRBV7-9 and TRBJ2-1; without DNA, the TCRdb call of TRBD1 cannot be checked. Germline V lookup: CDR1 SEHNR, CDR2 FQNEAQ (reference sequence). The CDR3 has 16 residues. CDR3 region: CASTFSGTGKNNEQFF. Full variable domain (remainder filled in from reference TRBV7-9 and TRBJ2-1): DTGVSQNPRHKITKRGQNVTFRCDPISEHNRLYWYRQTLGQGPEFLTYFQNEAQLEKSRLLSDRFSAERPKGSFSTLEIQRTEQGDSAMYLCASTFSGTGKNNEQFFGPGTRLTVL.

The chain couples TRBV6-2 or TRBV6-3 to TRBJ2-5. The CDR3 spans 14 residues. The germline V gene has CDR1 MNHEY and CDR2 SVGEGT. CDR3 loop: CASSYTPSQETQYF.

The V and J genes are TRBV4-3 and TRBJ2-1; as DNA is missing, the TRBD2 call by TCRdb cannot be tested. Germline V gene lookup returns CDR1 LGHNA and CDR2 YSLEER. The CDR3 runs 15 residues. CDR3: CASSQSSYSYNEQFF.

The rearrangement joins TRBV3-1 to TRBJ2-3; TCRdb's D call of TRBD1 is untestable without DNA. The length of the CDR3 is 17 residues. CDR1 LGHDT and CDR2 YNNKEL come from the germline V gene (reference sequence). The CDR3 sequence is CASSLRTGTSSTDTQYF.

This chain links TRBV15 with TRBJ1-3; TCRdb names TRBD1, which stays unverified in the absence of DNA. The germline CDR1 and CDR2 sequences are LNHNV and YYDKDF (reference sequence). The CDR3 contains 18 residues. The CDR3 sequence is CATSRDLTAGASGNTIYF.

The chain carries TRBV7-6 and TRBJ2-7. Per germline, CDR1 SGHVS and CDR2 FNYEAQ. The CDR3 extends over 15 amino acids. CDR3 amino acids: CASSLGEYSSYEQYF. The whole variable domain, filled in from reference TRBV7-6 and TRBJ2-7, reads GAGVSQSPRYKVTKRGQDVALRCDPISGHVSLYWYRQALGQGPEFLTYFNYEAQQDKSGLPNDRFSAERPEGSISTLTIQRTEQRDSAMYRCASSLGEYSSYEQYFGPGTRLTVT.

CDR3 loop: CATSREGEVAKNIQYF. The chain is built from TRBV15 and TRBJ2-4. The CDR3 is 16 residues long. Germline-derived CDR1 and CDR2 are LNHNV and YYDKDF (reference sequence).

V and J are TRBV29-1 and TRBJ2-5; no DNA is available, so the TRBD2 call from TCRdb remains unchecked. The CDR3 is made up of 17 amino acids. The germline V gene has CDR1 SQVTM and CDR2 ANQGSEA. The CDR3 is CSVEGRWGLADQETQYF.

The rearrangement joins TRBV11-2 to TRBJ2-2; the D call from TCRdb, TRBD2, cannot be confirmed without DNA. CDR1 SGHAT and CDR2 FQNNGV come from the germline V gene. The CDR3 is made up of 16 amino acids. CDR3: CASSYLLAGNTGELFF.

V is TRBV27 and J is TRBJ2-7; TCRdb gives TRBD1 as the D gene, but with no DNA this cannot be confirmed. Germline CDR1 MNHEY, CDR2 SMNVEV (reference sequence). The CDR3 runs 14 residues. The CDR3 is CASSLRGDQYEQYF.

The chain joins TRBV28 to TRBJ2-1; there is no DNA to check the TCRdb D call of TRBD2. CDR1 is MDHEN, CDR2 SYDVKM, per germline. This CDR3 has 14 amino acids. The CDR3 here is CASSLNSRLAEQFF.

The J gene is TRBJ2-7, the V gene TRBV7-8. Germline assignment: CDR1 SGHVS and CDR2 FQNEAQ. The CDR3 is 14 amino acids. This chain's CDR3 is CASSPKVGGDEQYF.

The chain is built from TRBV7-9 and TRBJ1-1; checking the TCRdb D call of TRBD1 is not possible without DNA. The CDR3 length is 13 residues. The germline CDR1 and CDR2 sequences are SEHNR and FQNEAQ (reference sequence). The chain's CDR3 is CASSPDAGEGAFF.

The rearrangement joins TRBV7-7 to TRBJ2-7; the TCRdb call, TRBD1, lacks DNA for checking. Germline V lookup: CDR1 SSHAT, CDR2 FNYEAQ (reference sequence). This CDR3 comprises 15 residues. Here the CDR3 reads CASSFGPGSSYEQYF.

The gene calls are TRBV6-1 and TRBJ2-2; the D call from TCRdb, TRBD1, cannot be confirmed without DNA. Germline V gives CDR1 MNHNS, CDR2 SASEGT. CDR3 length: 16 residues. CDR3 sequence reads: CASSEYAGANTGELFF.

The chain links TRBV15 to TRBJ2-1; TCRdb designates TRBD2, a call that cannot be tested without DNA. Per germline, CDR1 LNHNV and CDR2 YYDKDF (reference sequence). There are 13 residues in the CDR3. CDR3 loop: CATSSGRSNEQFF.

The J gene is TRBJ2-1, the V gene TRBV4-1; the TCRdb D gene call, TRBD1, has no DNA to confirm it. This CDR3 is 15 amino acids long. Germline V gene lookup returns CDR1 MGHRA and CDR2 YSYEKL. CDR3 protein: CASSQPGQGDNEQFF.

The chain couples TRBV2 to TRBJ2-7; TCRdb gives TRBD1 as the D gene, but with no DNA this cannot be confirmed. CDR1 and CDR2 (germline): SNHLY, FYNNEI. CDR3 size: 14 residues. The CDR3 protein is CASSDGANSYEQYF. Supplemented by reference TRBV2 and TRBJ2-7, the full variable domain reads EPEVTQTPSHQVTQMGQEVILRCVPISNHLYFYWYRQILGQKVEFLVSFYNNEISEKSEIFDDQFSVERPDGSNFTLKIRSTKLEDSAMYFCASSDGANSYEQYFGPGTRLTVT.

The V and J genes are TRBV3-1 and TRBJ1-2. CDR3 length equals 14 residues. Germline V gene sequence: CDR1 LGHDT, CDR2 YNNKEL (reference sequence). CDR3 sequence: CASSQDAGGYGYTF.

The rearrangement links TRBV14 to TRBJ2-1; absent DNA, TCRdb's TRBD2 call cannot be checked. Per the germline V gene, CDR1 is SGHDN and CDR2 is FVKESK. CDR3 size: 14 residues. CDR3 region: CASSQSGNYNEQFF.

This chain connects TRBV4-1 to TRBJ2-7; TCRdb indicates TRBD2, and absent DNA this call remains unverified. Germline V gives CDR1 MGHRA, CDR2 YSYEKL. This CDR3 region has 17 residues. CDR3 residues: CASSHIRLVAGEYEQYF.

The J gene is TRBJ2-5, the V gene TRBV6-6. The CDR3 is 14 amino acids. Germline loops: CDR1 MNHNY, CDR2 SVGAGI (reference sequence). This CDR3 reads CASSYSIGLETQYF.

V and J are TRBV11-2 and TRBJ1-1; the D gene TCRdb calls, TRBD1, cannot be checked with no DNA. CDR3 length equals 13 residues. Germline V gene lookup returns CDR1 SGHAT and CDR2 FQNNGV. CDR3 residues: CASSLATGWEAFF.

V is TRBV19 and J is TRBJ2-3; TCRdb selects TRBD2, and the lack of DNA leaves this call unchecked. From germline, CDR1 is LNHDA and CDR2 SQIVND (reference sequence). The length of the CDR3 is 15 residues. The CDR3 is CASSIWDSLYEAQYF.

The chain is built from TRBV12-3 or TRBV12-4 and TRBJ1-1. CDR3 length equals 15 residues. CDR3 amino acids: CASSFPREGNTEAFF.

The V and J genes are TRBV9 and TRBJ1-4; TCRdb names TRBD1, which stays unverified in the absence of DNA. The germline gives CDR1 SGDLS, CDR2 YYNGEE. The CDR3 totals 17 residues. The CDR3 spells CASSVGAALLSTEKLFF.

The gene calls are TRBV29-1 and TRBJ2-2; the TCRdb D gene call, TRBD1, has no DNA to confirm it. This CDR3 is built from 14 residues. From germline, CDR1 is SQVTM and CDR2 ANQGSEA. CDR3 protein: CSVGFGGGTGELFF.

The chain employs TRBV6-2 or TRBV6-3 and TRBJ2-7; the D call of TRBD1 rests on TCRdb alone, since no DNA is present to check it. Looked up from germline, CDR1 is MNHEY and CDR2 is SVGEGT. The CDR3 covers 13 residues. CDR3 sequence reads: CASRQTTGDEQYF.

The chain uses TRBV29-1 and TRBJ2-1. CDR1 SQVTM and CDR2 ANQGSEA come from the germline V gene. The CDR3 is made up of 14 amino acids. The CDR3 spells CSAEVGSPYNEQFF.

The chain couples TRBV5-5 to TRBJ1-1; the TCRdb call, TRBD1, lacks DNA for checking. The CDR3 contains 15 residues. Looked up from germline, CDR1 is SGHKS and CDR2 is YYEKEE (reference sequence). CDR3 in amino acids: CASSLLGAENTEAFF.

The rearrangement uses TRBV20-1 and TRBJ1-6; TCRdb proposes TRBD1, but this gene call is untestable without DNA. CDR1 DFQATT and CDR2 SNEGSKA come from the germline V gene (reference sequence). This CDR3 comprises 14 residues. The CDR3 loop reads CSALPGQCNSPLHF.